The sample holds a few counts of the clone carrying this T cell receptor beta chain. Its target is unknown. A read error may account for a junction end that differs from germline. This sample stems from a study of cytomegalovirus exposure and HLA in healthy donors. Study conclusions and caveats: In a later analysis, V- and J-gene trimming of beta chains associated with a DCLRE1C missense variant, replicated independently. Common viral pathogens seemed to be connected with several of the most significant clusters, according to a later analysis. Sequences of the TCR beta chain were said to predict the HLA-A and HLA-B alleles of most subjects accurately. Some 150 TCR beta chains were listed as cytomegalovirus-associated.

The length of the CDR3 is 15 residues. Germline lookup yields CDR1 SNHLY and CDR2 FYNNEI. A multiplex PCR was run with 60 Vbeta primers and 13 Jbeta primers. Assay used: immunoSEQ multiplex PCR; TCRdb lists only in-frame clones, some missing. The repertoire has roughly 110,000 clones, 60% to 80% of them found once; the top ten carry around 2.5%. Sequencing was performed on PBMCs. This receptor was identified in a middle-aged man in good health and CMV-seronegative. The chain recombines TRBV2 with TRBJ2-1; 10 nucleotides agree with TRBD1. CDR3 sequence (DNA): TGTGCCAGCAGGGAAGACAGGGGGCAATACAATGAGCAGTTCTTC. This sequence encodes CASREDRGQYNEQFF.